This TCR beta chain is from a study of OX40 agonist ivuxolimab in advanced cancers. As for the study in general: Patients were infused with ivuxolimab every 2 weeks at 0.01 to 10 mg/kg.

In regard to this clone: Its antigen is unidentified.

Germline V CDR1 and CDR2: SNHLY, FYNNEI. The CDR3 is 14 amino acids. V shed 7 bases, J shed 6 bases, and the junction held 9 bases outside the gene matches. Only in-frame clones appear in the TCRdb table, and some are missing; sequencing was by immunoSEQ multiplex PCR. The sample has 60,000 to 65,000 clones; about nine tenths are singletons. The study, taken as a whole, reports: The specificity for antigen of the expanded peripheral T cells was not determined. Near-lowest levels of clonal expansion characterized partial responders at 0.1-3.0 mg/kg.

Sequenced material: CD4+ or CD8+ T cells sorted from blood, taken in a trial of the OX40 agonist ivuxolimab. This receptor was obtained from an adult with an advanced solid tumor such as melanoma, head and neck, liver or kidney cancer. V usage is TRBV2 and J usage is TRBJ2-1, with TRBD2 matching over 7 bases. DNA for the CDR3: TGTGCCAGCAATCCTTCGGCTAGCGGCAATGAGCAGTTCTTC. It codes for CASNPSASGNEQFF.